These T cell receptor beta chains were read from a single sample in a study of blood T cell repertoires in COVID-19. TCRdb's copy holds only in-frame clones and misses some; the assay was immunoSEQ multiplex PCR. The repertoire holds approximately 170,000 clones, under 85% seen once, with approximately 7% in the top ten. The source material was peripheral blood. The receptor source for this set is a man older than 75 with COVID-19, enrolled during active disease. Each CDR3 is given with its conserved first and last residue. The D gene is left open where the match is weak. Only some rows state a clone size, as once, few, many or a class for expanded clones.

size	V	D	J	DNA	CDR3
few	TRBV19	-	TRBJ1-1	TGTGCCAGTAGTACGCGGGAGCAAGAAGCTTTCTTT	CASSTREQEAFF
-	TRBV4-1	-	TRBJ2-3	TGCGCCGGCAGCCAAGGGCCGGGAGATACGCAGTATTTT	CAGSQGPGDTQYF
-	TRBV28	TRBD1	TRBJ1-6	TGTGCCAGCAGCCTAGGGACAGAGGATTCACCCCTCCACTTT	CASSLGTEDSPLHF
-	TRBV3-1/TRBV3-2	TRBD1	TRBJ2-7	TGTGCCAGCAGCGACCCCGGGACAGGGGGCGGAGACGAGCAGTACTTC	CASSDPGTGGGDEQYF
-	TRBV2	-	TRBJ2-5	TGTGCCAGCATCGAGGAGGAGACCCAGTACTTC	CASIEEETQYF
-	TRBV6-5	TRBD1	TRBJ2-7	TGTGCCAGCAGTTTCAACGCCGGACAGGGGACCTACGAGCAGTACTTC	CASSFNAGQGTYEQYF
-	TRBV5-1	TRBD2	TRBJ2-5	TGCGCCAGCAGCTTGACTAGCGGGGGTCCGGGGACCCAGTACTTC	CASSLTSGGPGTQYF
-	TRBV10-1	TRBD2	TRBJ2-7	TGCGCCAGCAGTGGACTAGCGGACGAGCAGTACTTC	CASSGLADEQYF
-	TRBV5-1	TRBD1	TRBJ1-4	TGCGCCAGCACCTTCTACGGACAGGAAGGGGAAAAACTGTTTTTT	CASTFYGQEGEKLFF
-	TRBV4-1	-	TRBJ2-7	TGCGCCAGCAGCCAAGGCCCAGGGACAAAGAGTTCCTACGAGCAGTACTTC	CASSQGPGTKSSYEQYF
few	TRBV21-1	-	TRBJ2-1	TGTGCCAGCAGCAAAGCCGGGGGAAAAAAGGGTGAGCAGTTCTTC	CASSKAGGKKGEQFF
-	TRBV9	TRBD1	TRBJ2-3	TGTGCCAGCAGCTCCCGGGACAGTGCCACAGATACGCAGTATTTT	CASSSRDSATDTQYF
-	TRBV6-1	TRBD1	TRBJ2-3	TGTGCCAGCAGTGAGCTTCAGGGGGTTAGCACAGATACGCAGTATTTT	CASSELQGVSTDTQYF
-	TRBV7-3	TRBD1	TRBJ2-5	TGTGCCAGCAGCTTAGAGGGGGCGCGGGAGACCCAGTACTTC	CASSLEGARETQYF
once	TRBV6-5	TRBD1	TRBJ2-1	TGTGCCAGCAGGGGACAGATCTCCTACAATGAGCAGTTCTTC	CASRGQISYNEQFF
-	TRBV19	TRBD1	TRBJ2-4	TGTGCCAGTAGTATAGTGATAAGGGGGCAGCTAGCCAAAAACATTCAGTACTTC	CASSIVIRGQLAKNIQYF
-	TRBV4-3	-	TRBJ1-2	TGCGCCAGCAGCCAAACTTTGGGAGGAAGGGGCTACACCTTC	CASSQTLGGRGYTF
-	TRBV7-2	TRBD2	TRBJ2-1	TGTGCCAGCAGCAGACTAGCGGGGGGCGCCTACAATGAGCAGTTCTTC	CASSRLAGGAYNEQFF
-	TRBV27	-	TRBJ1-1	TGTGCCAGCAGGAGTTGGGGAGTTAACACTGAAGCTTTCTTT	CASRSWGVNTEAFF
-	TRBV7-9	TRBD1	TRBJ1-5	TGTGCCAGCAGCCTTGGACAGGTGTGGGATAGCAATCAGCCCCAGCATTTT	CASSLGQVWDSNQPQHF
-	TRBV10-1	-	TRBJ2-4	TGCGCCAGCAGTAAAAAACAGGGCAAAAACATTCAGTACTTC	CASSKKQGKNIQYF
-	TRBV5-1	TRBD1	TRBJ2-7	TGCGCCAGCAGCATCCCGGGACAGGGCTACGAGCAGTACTTC	CASSIPGQGYEQYF
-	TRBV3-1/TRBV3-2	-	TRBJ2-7	TGTGCCAGCAGCCCAACCGCCGGGGGTGACGAGCAGTACTTC	CASSPTAGGDEQYF
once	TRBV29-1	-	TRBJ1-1	TGCAGCGTTGAAACTCTTCCCGGGGGGATGAGGACTGAAGCTTTCTTT	CSVETLPGGMRTEAFF
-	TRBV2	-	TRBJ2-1	TGTGCCAGCAGTCCGTTGTCCCCCTTGGAGCTGATCAATGAGCAGTTCTTC	CASSPLSPLELINEQFF
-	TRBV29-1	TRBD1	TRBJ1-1	TGCAGCGTTTGGACAGGGACACCTAACACTGAAGCTTTCTTT	CSVWTGTPNTEAFF
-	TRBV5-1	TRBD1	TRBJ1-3	TGCGCCAGCAGCTACGGACAGGGCTCTGGAAACACCATATATTTT	CASSYGQGSGNTIYF
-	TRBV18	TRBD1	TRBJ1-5	TGTGCCAGCTCACAGGGGGCAAGACAGCCCCAGCATTTT	CASSQGARQPQHF
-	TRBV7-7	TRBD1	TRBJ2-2	TGTGCCAGCTCCCGGACAGGGGGCAACACCGGGGAGCTGTTTTTT	CASSRTGGNTGELFF